The entry below describes one T cell receptor beta chain. Its antigen is still unknown. This sample was included in a study of graft-versus-host responses after intestinal transplantation. Study information: All recipients were given anti-thymocyte globulin induction, and tacrolimus and steroids were then administered for around three years. Study-level findings and limits: The recipient marrow held GvH clones, and some of them showed up first in ileum or blood. The presence of high graft-versus-host to host-versus-graft clonal ratios in allografts characterized patients with graft-donor T cell macrochimerism. The study associated peak circulating GvH clone levels with early post-transplant HvG declines.

Germline V gene data show CDR1 as MGHDK and CDR2 as SYGVNS. The CDR3 length is 15 residues. With 4 bases removed from V and 2 bases from J, the gap between germline ends came to 12 bases. Intraepithelial and lamina propria lymphocytes were freed from processed graft tissue. The table came from immunoSEQ multiplex PCR; TCRdb's copy has only in-frame clones and leaves some out. The data show about 9,800 clones, about 78% seen once. The TCR comes from a human patient who received an intestinal transplant, so some T cells may come from the graft donor. Sequenced here: ileum tissue, sampled 500 to 550 days after intestinal transplant. The chain recombines TRBV25-1 with TRBJ2-1; D is possibly TRBD1 (6 bases). CDR3 in amino acids: CASSAFQGTYNEQFF. CDR3 nucleotide sequence: TGTGCCAGCAGTGCCTTTCAGGGGACCTACAATGAGCAGTTCTTC.